The T cell receptor (beta chain) under discussion was sequenced for a study of cytomegalovirus exposure and HLA in healthy donors. About the study: Counted in an early data release were 75 million to 85 million unique TCRs from HLA-typed donors. The study, taken as a whole, reports: Reportedly, a later analysis found an Asian-associated ancestry cluster had fewer N-insertions than the approximately 700-donor mean. Follow-up analysis later connected one missense variant in DCLRE1C with trimming of TCR beta V- and J-genes. Immune exposure data for these donors was limited to CMV serostatus.

The CDR3 totals 14 residues. V dropped 2 bases and J dropped 4; count of bases not matched to a gene: 3. Germline V CDR1 and CDR2: SGHRS, YFSETQ. Details on this clone: Antigen specificity is unknown.

PCR amplification relied on 60 Vbeta primers (plus 13 Jbeta primers). This table comes from immunoSEQ multiplex PCR, and its TCRdb copy is limited to in-frame clones, with some not included. The specimen's table records approximately 54,000 clones. The sequence came from a woman between 35 and 50 years old in good health and CMV-seronegative. Sequencing used PBMCs. This chain joins TRBV5-1 and TRBJ1-5, with TRBD1 matching over 7 bases. CDR3 loop: CASSLGTENQPQHF. The CDR3 coding sequence is TGCGCCAGCAGCTTAGGGACAGAAAATCAGCCCCAGCATTTT.